Below, 8 T cell receptor beta chains from the same sample are listed, as sequenced in a study of T cell repertoires in cytomegalovirus infection (dated by TCRdb to the late 2010s). These TCRs are of unknown antigen specificity. The run used an Illumina HiSeq 1500. TCRdb took the public reads, trimmed them with fastp at Q25, ran MiXCR for clone calling and kept in-frame beta chains. Rows merge per CDR3 protein into single entries with the most common DNA and genes. This sample gives about 920,000 distinct CDR3 sequences in total; roughly 30% of them show up just once. Around 15% of the sample rests with the top ten. The treatment or condition label, as the study defines it: in vitro stimulation with specific CMV peptide epitopes to enrich CMV-specific T cells. Specimen: cultured CD8+ T cells from PBMCs, collected from culture after CMV antigen stimulation. These receptors originate from a human donor in good health (CMV status not recorded). Some clones in this sample may be carry-over from other donors' samples.

This clonotype has just a few counts. The V and J genes are TRBV4-1 and TRBJ2-1, with 7 bases identical to TRBD1. CDR1 is MGHRA, CDR2 YSYEKL, per germline. Trimming cost V 1 base and J 6 bases; bases outside gene matches: 6. The CDR3 has 15 residues. CDR3 protein: CASSQGAGGGNEQFF. The CDR3 coding sequence is TGCGCCAGCAGCCAAGGGGCAGGGGGTGGCAATGAGCAGTTCTTC.

This clonotype was counted only a few times. The rearrangement uses TRBV2 and TRBJ2-1, with TRBD2 as a possible D gene (5 bases). Germline V gives CDR1 SNHLY, CDR2 FYNNEI. V was shortened by 2 bases and J by 4 bases, with 9 bases between the two germline ends. CDR3 size: 14 residues. DNA of the CDR3: TGTGCCAGCAGTGAAAGGAGGCATTACAATGAGCAGTTCTTC. Residues: CASSERRHYNEQFF. The full variable domain, rest sourced from reference TRBV2 and TRBJ2-1, is EPEVTQTPSHQVTQMGQEVILRCVPISNHLYFYWYRQILGQKVEFLVSFYNNEISEKSEIFDDQFSVERPDGSNFTLKIRSTKLEDSAMYFCASSERRHYNEQFFGPGTRLTVL.

In the case of this clonotype: The junction differs from germline at one of its ends, possibly a read error. The J gene is TRBJ2-7, the V gene TRBV6-1, with D possibly TRBD2 on 5 matching bases. CDR1 is MNHNS, CDR2 SASEGT, per germline. The CDR3 length is 13 residues. Here the CDR3 reads CASSEVTTYEQNF. Written as DNA, the CDR3 is TGTGCCAGCTCGGAGGTTACCACCTACGAGCAGAACTTC.

This clonotype was found a few times. The chain combines TRBV7-9 with TRBJ2-2; maybe TRBD1 (6 bases). V lost 5 bases to trimming and J lost 2 bases, with 15 bases between them. The CDR3 runs to 16 residues. Germline V gene sequence: CDR1 SEHNR, CDR2 FQNEAQ (reference sequence). The CDR3 nucleotides are TGTGCCAGCAGCCCGACAACAGGGAGTAACACCGGGGAGCTGTTTTTT. Amino acid sequence: CASSPTTGSNTGELFF.

This clonotype was recorded a few times. The CDR3 here is CASLGLAGDTGELFF. In DNA form, the CDR3 reads TGTGCCAGTCTGGGACTAGCGGGGGACACCGGGGAGCTGTTTTTT. The rearrangement joins TRBV4-2 to TRBJ2-2; the match to TRBD2 covers 14 bases. The ends lost 9 bases at V and 3 bases at J; junction bases unmatched: 3. Per germline, CDR1 LGHNA and CDR2 YNFKEQ. The length of the CDR3 is 15 residues.

This clonotype was seen once. V and J are TRBV28 and TRBJ2-7, with a possible D match to TRBD2 (6 bases). The CDR3 runs 15 residues. Trimming took 6 bases from V and 0 from J, leaving 15 bases between them. Germline values: CDR1 MDHEN, CDR2 SYDVKM. The CDR3 loop is CASRQDGGTSYEQYV. The CDR3 nucleotides are TGTGCCAGCAGACAGGATGGAGGGACCTCCTACGAGCAGTACGTC.

The chain uses TRBV25-1 and TRBJ2-1, with D unclear. The CDR3 has 13 amino acids. Trimming shortened V by 4 bases and J by 9 bases, and 13 bases separated the two germline ends. CDR1 and CDR2 (germline): MGHDK, SYGVNS. The CDR3 region is CASSASPLSEQFF. CDR3 coding DNA: TGTGCCAGCAGTGCTTCTCCCCTCTCTGAGCAGTTCTTC.

A word on this clonotype: Germline is not matched at one junction end, which may reflect a read error. V is TRBV11-3 and J is TRBJ2-5; 9 bases fit TRBD1. This CDR3 contains 16 residues. Germline assignment: CDR1 SGHNT and CDR2 YENEEA. The CDR3 coding sequence is TGTACCAGCAGCTCCGAACCACAGGGGGCAGCGGAGACCCAGTACTTC. Translating it yields CTSSSEPQGAAETQYF.